These 24 T cell receptor beta chains were all obtained from the same sample, sequenced in a study of response to subunit inactivated influenza vaccine. TCRdb re-analysed the RT-PCR reads in MiXCR, keeping a single row per CDR3 protein. The sample has some 640,000 distinct CDR3 sequences; over 11% are singletons. The sequenced sample was PBMCs from blood, obtained 14 to 15 days before vaccination. All receptors derive from a man aged 50 to 59 who received an inactivated influenza vaccine.

This clonotype was detected a few times. The CDR3 sequence: CSASARGQETQYF. The CDR3, as DNA: TGCAGTGCTAGCGCCAGGGGCCAAGAGACCCAGTACTTC. V and J are TRBV20-1 and TRBJ2-5, with D possibly being TRBD1 (6 bases). CDR1 and CDR2 (germline): DFQATT, SNEGSKA (reference sequence). This CDR3 region has 13 residues. Trimming stripped 3 bases from V and 1 base from J, with 9 bases between.

The V gene is TRBV20-1, the J gene TRBJ2-1; TRBD2 matches at 7 bases. CDR1 and CDR2 (germline): DFQATT, SNEGSKA (reference sequence). V was pared by 3 bases and J by 8 bases, with 16 bases of the junction left unmatched. The CDR3 is 16 amino acids. The DNA of the CDR3 is TGCAGTGCTAGGAGGGCGGGAGTAGGTCTTATTCATGAGCAGTTCTTC. Amino acid sequence: CSARRAGVGLIHEQFF.

This clonotype was recorded at least ten times. The chain couples TRBV5-1 to TRBJ1-2; perhaps TRBD1 as D (5 bases). Germline CDR1 SGHRS, CDR2 YFSETQ. CDR3 length: 13 residues. V shed 4 bases and J shed 4 bases, with 11 bases lying between them. The CDR3 DNA sequence: TGCGCCAGCAGCATCGGACAAGCCTATGGCTACACCTTC. The encoded protein is CASSIGQAYGYTF.

This clonotype was recorded many times. As DNA, the CDR3 is TGTGCCACAGACCGGGGGGGGGACTTTTCCGAGCAGTACTTC. It translates to CATDRGGDFSEQYF. The V call is TRBV28, the J call TRBJ2-7, with 8 bases aligning to TRBD2. There are 14 residues in the CDR3. Germline values: CDR1 MDHEN, CDR2 SYDVKM. V dropped 10 bases and J dropped 6; count of bases not matched to a gene: 14.

This clonotype has only a few counts. This chain joins TRBV6-2 or TRBV6-3 and TRBJ1-6, with D unresolved. This CDR3 is built from 17 residues. The germline V gene encodes CDR1 MNHEY and CDR2 SVGEGT. Trimming stripped 6 bases from V and 3 bases from J, with 18 bases between. CDR3 coding DNA: TGTGCCAGCAGACCCGGAGGGATTCTCCACTATAATTCACCCCTCCACTTT. This codes for CASRPGGILHYNSPLHF.

Ten or more counts support this clonotype. This chain joins TRBV20-1 and TRBJ2-3, with 13 bases matching TRBD2. The J segment lost 3 bases and the V segment lost 3 bases, leaving 3 bases of the junction unmatched. The CDR3 sequence is 15 residues long. CDR1 and CDR2 from the germline V gene are DFQATT and SNEGSKA (reference sequence). The CDR3 DNA reads TGCAGTGCTAGGTTACTAGCGGGAGGGACAGATACGCAGTATTTT. Its translation: CSARLLAGGTDTQYF.

This clonotype showed up just a few times. A junction boundary mismatches the germline segment, possibly from a read error. This chain links TRBV4-3 with TRBJ2-2; TRBD1 agrees at 8 bases. CDR1 is LGHNA, CDR2 YSLEER, per germline. The length of the CDR3 is 16 residues. The CDR3 region is CASSQVQGAKTGELFF. The CDR3, as DNA: TGCGCCAGCAGCCAAGTTCAGGGGGCGAAGACCGGGGAGCTGTTTTTT.

This chain uses TRBV24-1 with TRBJ2-5; D uncertain. V was cut by 6 bases and J by 3 bases, with 4 bases left in between. The V gene's germline CDR1 is KGHDR and CDR2 SFDVKD. The CDR3 covers 11 residues. The CDR3 DNA is TGTGCCACCAGTCTAGAAGAGACCCAGTACTTC. It translates to CATSLEETQYF.

The rearrangement joins TRBV6-1 to TRBJ1-4, with TRBD1 as a possible D gene (6 bases). V was clipped by 3 bases and J by 0 bases, with 8 bases between them. Germline assignment: CDR1 MNHNS and CDR2 SASEGT. The CDR3 runs to 15 residues. The CDR3 DNA is TGTGCCAGCAGTGACGGACAGACAACTAATGAAAAACTGTTTTTT. Translation gives CASSDGQTTNEKLFF.

This chain links TRBV4-3 with TRBJ1-6; tentatively, D is TRBD1 (5 bases). V was pared by 0 bases and J by 8 bases, with 11 bases between. Looked up from germline, CDR1 is LGHNA and CDR2 is YSLEER. This CDR3 contains 15 residues. This CDR3 is CASSQDSGQDSPLHF. The CDR3 DNA is TGCGCCAGCAGCCAAGATTCGGGGCAGGATTCACCCCTCCACTTT.

The chain joins TRBV11-3 to TRBJ2-1, with D maybe TRBD2 (6 bases). Germline CDR1 and CDR2: SGHNT and YENEEA. V dropped 1 base and J dropped 4 bases, with 14 bases sitting between them. The length of the CDR3 is 16 residues. The DNA for the CDR3 is TGTGCCAGCAGCTTAGGAGTTAGCGGAGGGTACAATGAGCAGTTCTTC. This codes for CASSLGVSGGYNEQFF.

This clonotype was detected once. Relative to the germline gene, one junction end is altered; a read error may explain this. V is TRBV20-1 and J is TRBJ2-2; TRBD2 agrees at 10 bases. Looked up from germline, CDR1 is DFQATT and CDR2 is SNEGSKA (reference sequence). There are 16 residues in the CDR3. CDR3 coding DNA: TGCGGTGCTAGAGATATAGCGGGGGGAGGGACCGGGGAGCTGTTTTTT. Residues: CGARDIAGGGTGELFF.

The V call is TRBV30, the J call TRBJ2-7; D possibly corresponds to TRBD1 (5 bases). The CDR3 loop spans 15 amino acids. The germline gives CDR1 GTSNPN, CDR2 SVGIG (reference sequence). V lost 2 bases and J lost 4, with 18 bases in between. Here the CDR3 DNA reads TGTGCCTGGAGTCCCCGTCCATTGACAGTTTACGAGCAGTACTTC. It specifies CAWSPRPLTVYEQYF.

The J gene is TRBJ2-4, the V gene TRBV20-1, with D perhaps matching TRBD2 (6 bases). Trimming removed 6 bases at V and 0 bases at J, with 18 bases between. Germline V gene sequence: CDR1 DFQATT, CDR2 SNEGSKA (reference sequence). CDR3 length: 16 amino acids. The CDR3 DNA follows: TGCAGTGCGGAGGGTCTTTTCGGGATAGCCAAAAACATTCAGTACTTC. Residues: CSAEGLFGIAKNIQYF.

The chain combines TRBV7-2 with TRBJ2-7; 8 bases match TRBD1. Looked up from germline, CDR1 is SGHTA and CDR2 is FQGNSA. After removal of 5 bases from V and 6 bases from J, the junction contained 3 bases not matched to a gene. CDR3 length: 12 residues. In nucleotides, the CDR3 is TGTGCCAGCAGCCAGGGGGCCGCCGAGCAGTACTTC. Translation: CASSQGAAEQYF.

In its sample, this clonotype was seen a few times. This sequence joins TRBV12-5 and TRBJ2-7; possible D gene TRBD2, 6 bases. Germline CDR1 and CDR2: LGHNT and FRNRAP. The CDR3 covers 13 residues. Trimming removed 5 bases from V and 2 bases from J, with 10 bases in between. Here the CDR3 DNA reads TGTGCTAGTGGTCTGGGAGGCACCTACGAGCAGTACTTC. Encoded protein: CASGLGGTYEQYF. Based on the CDR3 plus reference TRBV12-5 and TRBJ2-7, the full variable domain is DARVTQTPRHKVTEMGQEVTMRCQPILGHNTVFWYRQTMMQGLELLAYFRNRAPLDDSGMPKDRFSAEMPDATLATLKIQPSEPRDSAVYFCASGLGGTYEQYFGPGTRLTVT.

This clonotype was recorded at least ten times. V usage is TRBV29-1 and J usage is TRBJ2-1, with D possibly being TRBD2 (7 bases). Germline CDR1 SQVTM, CDR2 ANQGSEA. The CDR3 has 14 amino acids. CDR3 nucleotide sequence: TGCAGTCTCACTGGGGGGGCTTCCTACAATGAGCAGTTCTTC. As protein: CSLTGGASYNEQFF.

The chain combines TRBV5-6 with TRBJ2-7, with D perhaps given as TRBD1 or TRBD2 (5 bases each). With 7 bases removed from V and 1 base from J, the gap between germline ends came to 9 bases. Germline-derived CDR1 and CDR2 are SGHDT and YYEEEE. The CDR3 is 12 residues long. The CDR3: CASGDGSYEQYF. The CDR3 coding sequence is TGTGCCAGCGGGGACGGGTCCTACGAGCAGTACTTC. Combining the CDR3 with reference TRBV5-6 and TRBJ2-7 gives the whole variable domain DAGVTQSPTHLIKTRGQQVTLRCSPKSGHDTVSWYQQALGQGPQFIFQYYEEEERQRGNFPDRFSGHQFPNYSSELNVNALLLGDSALYLCASGDGSYEQYFGPGTRLTVT.

As regards this clonotype: At one end, the junction sequence differs from germline, possibly due to a read error. This rearrangement joins TRBV9 to TRBJ2-5, with D perhaps matching TRBD1 (6 bases). Looked up from germline, CDR1 is SGDLS and CDR2 is YYNGEE. CDR3 length: 15 amino acids. CDR3 sequence (DNA): TGTGCCATCAGCGTAGAGGGACAAATAAGGGAGACCCAGTACTTC. This sequence encodes CAISVEGQIRETQYF.

This clonotype was seen a few times. J is TRBJ2-7 and V is TRBV29-1, with TRBD2 matching over 7 bases. The CDR3 loop spans 13 amino acids. J lost 5 bases, V lost 6 bases, and 10 bases had no gene match. CDR1 and CDR2 from the germline V gene are SQVTM and ANQGSEA. The CDR3 sequence: CSVRTSRSHEQYF. In nucleotides, the CDR3 is TGCAGCGTCAGGACTAGTCGGTCCCACGAGCAGTACTTC.

CDR3 residues: CASSPPGLGRNEQFF. CDR3 nucleotides: TGTGCCAGCAGTCCCCCGGGCCTGGGCCGCAATGAGCAGTTCTTC. V usage is TRBV28 and J usage is TRBJ2-1; D is unresolved. CDR3 length: 15 amino acids. CDR1 is MDHEN, CDR2 SYDVKM, per germline. V lost 5 bases, J lost 6 bases, and 17 bases lay in between.

The V gene is TRBV18, the J gene TRBJ2-7, with D perhaps matching TRBD2 (6 bases). Germline CDR1 KGHSH, CDR2 LQKENI. This CDR3 has 13 residues. V dropped 4 bases and J dropped 6 bases, with 13 bases sitting between them. The CDR3 DNA sequence: TGTGCCAGCTCACTGGGACTCCCCCGCGAGCAGTACTTC. Protein product: CASSLGLPREQYF.

V usage is TRBV12-3 or TRBV12-4 and J usage is TRBJ2-7; no firm D call. The V end was cut by 2 bases, the J end by 2 bases, with 10 bases between. This CDR3 contains 14 residues. The CDR3 DNA reads TGTGCCAGCAGTTTAAGACGGCCCCCCTACGAGCAGTACTTC. It specifies CASSLRRPPYEQYF.

In its sample, this clonotype was seen many times. The rearrangement uses TRBV5-1 and TRBJ1-5; possibly TRBD1 for D (5 bases). Germline values: CDR1 SGHRS, CDR2 YFSETQ. The CDR3 spans 14 residues. Trimming took off 4 bases at V and 6 bases at J, with 14 bases between the two ends. CDR3 protein: CASSPDGGGQPQHF. CDR3 DNA: TGCGCCAGCAGCCCGGACGGGGGGGGTCAGCCCCAGCATTTT.